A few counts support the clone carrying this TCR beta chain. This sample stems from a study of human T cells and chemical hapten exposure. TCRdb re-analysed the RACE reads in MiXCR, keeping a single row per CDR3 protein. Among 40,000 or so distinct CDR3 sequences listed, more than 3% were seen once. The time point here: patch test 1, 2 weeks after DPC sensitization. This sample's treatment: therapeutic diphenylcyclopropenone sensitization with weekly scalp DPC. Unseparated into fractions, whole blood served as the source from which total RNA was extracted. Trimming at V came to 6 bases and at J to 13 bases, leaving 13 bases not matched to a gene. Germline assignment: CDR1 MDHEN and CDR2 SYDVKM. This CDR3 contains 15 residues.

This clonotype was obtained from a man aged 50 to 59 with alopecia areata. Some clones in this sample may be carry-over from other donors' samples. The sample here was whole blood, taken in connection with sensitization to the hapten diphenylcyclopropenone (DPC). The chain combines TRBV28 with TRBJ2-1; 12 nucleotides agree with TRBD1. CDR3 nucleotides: TGTGCCAGCAGGGGACAGGGGGCGCGACTTTCTGTCCAGTTCTTC. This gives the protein CASRGQGARLSVQFF.